The source of this T cell receptor (beta chain) is a study of cytomegalovirus exposure and HLA in healthy donors (dated by TCRdb to the late 2010s). In the study overall: The 700 or so repertoires of the first cohort and the approximately 110 validation repertoires were produced on the same platform, according to a later analysis. The study aimed to test whether signatures of past pathogen exposure could be identified by cataloging public T cell receptors. Besides the first cohort of under 700 subjects, a separate validation cohort made up of over 100 different subjects was used. To predict cytomegalovirus infection status, the study brought together high-throughput TCR immunosequencing, statistical association of individual TCRs with disease status, and machine learning. General conclusions and limits of the study: While some public TCRs were present in many individuals, most TCR sequences turned up only very rarely across donors. Subsequent analysis determined that TCRs grouped into clusters in the first cohort also showed a tendency toward co-occurrence across the roughly 110 validation repertoires, and approximately 94% of cluster scores exceeded 0. According to the authors, the approach could potentially be generalized to other disease states and immunological phenotypes. In the study, 150 to 200 TCR beta chains were listed as associated with cytomegalovirus. All 120 or so repertoires were used to score co-occurrence in the validation cohort in a later analysis, because that analysis had no HLA typing for the cohort. The classifier was reported to diagnose cytomegalovirus status with high specificity and sensitivity in both the original cohort and the validation cohort. Three of the identified cytomegalovirus-associated TCR beta chains were confirmed in vitro to be specific for cytomegalovirus antigens.

Preparation of the library involved the immunoSEQ multiplex PCR assay. For the original study's pipeline: A statistical classification framework was built to diagnose cytomegalovirus status from the catalog of TCR beta chain sequences. This immuneACCESS table, as held by TCRdb, lists in-frame sequences with V and J called but not all clones. Of the missing ones, under half trace to an unresolved V gene in checked studies; the others have no known cause. That table supplies the V and J calls and clone size; D and trimming were determined from the DNA. This sample is represented by about 240,000 clones; about 83% of them were singletons. Jointly, the top ten make up about 3% of the sample. Donors formed part of the validation cohort, which comprised 95 to 150 subjects and was distinct from the first cohort of 666 subjects. Concerning this clone itself: Its specific antigen is unknown. No quality values exist for individual bases; no much larger clone is one base distant.

Via the germline V gene (reference sequence), CDR1 is SEHNR and CDR2 FQNEAQ. The CDR3 has 15 amino acids, counting the end cysteine and phenylalanine. The entry retains the CDR3 DNA only, 45 bases that are in frame from base 1. From V the trimming removes 0 bases and from J it removes 4 bases, while the gene matches leave 1 base of the junction unaccounted for. What was sequenced was PBMCs. This chain joins TRBV7-9 to TRBJ2-2, and TRBD2 aligns with 8 junction nucleotides. This receptor was identified in a young man in good health and CMV-seronegative. The CDR3 reads CASSLALAGTGELFF. Read as DNA, the sequence is TGTGCCAGCAGCTTAGCCCTAGCGGGCACCGGGGAGCTGTTTTTT. The variable domain in full, with residues beyond the CDR3 obtained from the reference TRBV7-9 and TRBJ2-2 genes, is DTGVSQNPRHKITKRGQNVTFRCDPISEHNRLYWYRQTLGQGPEFLTYFQNEAQLEKSRLLSDRFSAERPKGSFSTLEIQRTEQGDSAMYLCASSLALAGTGELFFGEGSRLTVL.